These 23 T cell receptor beta chains share one sample of origin, sequenced in a study of blood T cell repertoires in COVID-19. Measured with immunoSEQ multiplex PCR; TCRdb has only the in-frame clones, and not every one. The table includes 100,000 or so clones, 81% detected once. The material sequenced was peripheral blood. Source of these receptors: a human donor in a cohort sampled during active COVID-19.

This chain uses TRBV3-1 (or the pseudogene TRBV3-2) with TRBJ2-3; a weak D match, TRBD2 (6 bases). CDR1 is LGHDT and CDR2 is YNNKEL in the germline V gene (reference sequence). Trimming stripped 5 bases from V and 3 bases from J, with 12 bases between. The CDR3 contains 14 residues. CDR3 sequence reads: CASSFPTRTDTQYF. The CDR3 DNA sequence: TGTGCCAGCAGCTTTCCGACTAGAACAGATACGCAGTATTTT.

The chain employs TRBV24-1 and TRBJ2-3, with TRBD2 matching 10 bases. Germline CDR1 is KGHDR and CDR2 is SFDVKD. CDR3 length: 15 residues. V lost 3 bases, J lost 5 bases, and 4 bases stayed unmatched. The DNA for the CDR3 is TGTGCCACCAGTGATAGGACTAGCGGTTTAGATACGCAGTATTTT. Encoded protein: CATSDRTSGLDTQYF.

This sequence joins TRBV6-2 or TRBV6-3 and TRBJ1-1, with 7 bases matching TRBD1. The germline V gene encodes CDR1 MNHEY and CDR2 SVGEGT. The CDR3 totals 15 residues. V was pared by 2 bases and J by 5 bases, with 8 bases of the junction left unmatched. The CDR3 sequence is CASSYRGPLRTEAFF. The CDR3 region has the DNA TGTGCCAGCAGTTACAGGGGGCCGCTGAGGACTGAAGCTTTCTTT.

The chain recombines TRBV6-2 or TRBV6-3 with TRBJ2-1, with TRBD2 matching over 7 bases. This CDR3 contains 14 residues. Germline V gene sequence: CDR1 MNHEY, CDR2 SVGEGT. V was pared by 4 bases and J by 5 bases, with 5 bases of the junction left unmatched. CDR3 residues: CASSFTSENNEQFF. In DNA form, the CDR3 reads TGTGCCAGCAGTTTCACTAGCGAGAACAATGAGCAGTTCTTC.

The V call is TRBV7-6, the J call TRBJ2-7; D call uncertain. CDR1 and CDR2 (germline): SGHVS, FNYEAQ. V was pared by 5 bases and J by 0 bases, with 14 bases between. The CDR3 runs to 15 residues. The CDR3 protein is CASSINQVSSYEQYF. CDR3 sequence (DNA): TGTGCCAGCAGCATCAACCAGGTGAGCTCCTACGAGCAGTACTTC.

This rearrangement joins TRBV5-1 to TRBJ2-7; perhaps TRBD1 as D (5 bases). Per germline, CDR1 SGHRS and CDR2 YFSETQ. V was clipped by 5 bases and J by 1 base, with 10 bases between them. The CDR3 consists of 13 residues. CDR3 coding DNA: TGCGCCAGCAGTGTGACAGTATCCTACGAGCAGTACTTC. The encoded protein is CASSVTVSYEQYF.

V and J are TRBV6-5 and TRBJ2-3; 10 bases map to TRBD2. CDR3 length: 15 residues. V was pared by 7 bases and J by 2 bases, with 6 bases of the junction left unmatched. Germline-derived CDR1 and CDR2 are MNHEY and SVGAGI. This CDR3 is CASTQRGGTTDTQYF. For the CDR3, the DNA is TGTGCCAGCACCCAGCGGGGGGGGACCACAGATACGCAGTATTTT.

The chain recombines TRBV4-3 with TRBJ2-3; TRBD2 matches at 10 bases. This CDR3 region has 18 residues. The germline V gene has CDR1 LGHNA and CDR2 YSLEER. With 0 bases clipped from V and 2 bases from J, the junction kept 8 bases outside the gene matches. CDR3 nucleotides: TGCGCCAGCAGCCAAGATCTGCGTGGACTAGCGGACACAGATACGCAGTATTTT. It specifies CASSQDLRGLADTDTQYF.

The CDR3 sequence is CASSLDGQGAGETQYF. The CDR3 DNA is TGTGCCAGCAGCTTAGACGGGCAGGGGGCAGGAGAGACCCAGTACTTC. The chain couples TRBV7-2 to TRBJ2-5; 8 bases fit TRBD1. Germline V gene lookup returns CDR1 SGHTA and CDR2 FQGNSA. Germline trimming cut 1 base from V and 4 bases from J; bases unmatched to any gene: 8. The CDR3 loop spans 16 amino acids. Complete variable domain (other parts from reference TRBV7-2 and TRBJ2-5): GAGVSQSPSNKVTEKGKDVELRCDPISGHTALYWYRQSLGQGLEFLIYFQGNSAPDKSGLPSDRFSAERTGGSVSTLTIQRTQQEDSAVYLCASSLDGQGAGETQYFGPGTRLLVL.

The V call is TRBV24-1, the J call TRBJ2-7; D may be TRBD2 (6 bases). There are 12 residues in the CDR3. Germline V gene sequence: CDR1 KGHDR, CDR2 SFDVKD. The V end was cut by 7 bases, the J end by 0 bases, with 6 bases between. CDR3 nucleotide sequence: TGTGCCACCAGCGGGGGCTCCTACGAGCAGTACTTC. This encodes CATSGGSYEQYF.

This clone was counted only a few times. The V and J genes are TRBV5-1 and TRBJ2-2, with TRBD1 identical over 8 bases. Germline V gene sequence: CDR1 SGHRS, CDR2 YFSETQ. The CDR3 is made up of 16 amino acids. Trimming took 0 bases from V and 4 from J; bases not matched to a gene: 5. CDR3 region: CASSLARGPGTGELFF. The CDR3 nucleotides read TGCGCCAGCAGCTTGGCCAGGGGGCCTGGCACCGGGGAGCTGTTTTTT.

The V and J genes are TRBV5-4 and TRBJ2-1, with TRBD1 as a possible D gene (5 bases). V lost 0 bases to trimming and J lost 4 bases, with 8 bases between them. There are 14 residues in the CDR3. Germline loops: CDR1 SGHNT, CDR2 YYREEE (reference sequence). CDR3 sequence (DNA): TGTGCCAGCAGCTTGGAAGGGGTGTACAATGAGCAGTTCTTC. Amino acids: CASSLEGVYNEQFF.

V gene TRBV5-5 combines with J gene TRBJ1-4; tentatively, D is TRBD1 (6 bases). V lost 4 bases and J 8 bases, leaving 21 bases between the germline ends. This CDR3 spans 16 amino acids. The germline V gene encodes CDR1 SGHKS and CDR2 YYEKEE (reference sequence). The chain's CDR3 is CASSPDVQGSREKLFF. CDR3 coding DNA: TGTGCCAGCAGCCCGGATGTGCAGGGGTCGAGGGAAAAACTGTTTTTT.

This chain connects TRBV24-1 to TRBJ2-5; TRBD1 matches 8 bases. The CDR3 contains 15 residues. The germline CDR1 and CDR2 sequences are KGHDR and SFDVKD. Trimming took 5 bases from V and 5 from J; bases not matched to a gene: 9. The CDR3 loop reads CATSVGAGGSETQYF. The CDR3 DNA follows: TGTGCCACCAGTGTTGGGGCAGGGGGCTCGGAGACCCAGTACTTC.

As DNA, the CDR3 is TGCGCCAGCAGCGCGGGACACCGGGACAGGGCCCACGAGCAGTACTTC. Protein product: CASSAGHRDRAHEQYF. V is TRBV5-1 and J is TRBJ2-7; 9 bases align to TRBD1. J gave up 5 bases and V 4 bases, and 13 bases lay outside the gene matches. The CDR3 runs 16 residues. Per germline, CDR1 SGHRS and CDR2 YFSETQ.

The chain has TRBV5-4 and TRBJ2-1, with 7 bases that match TRBD2. The CDR3 runs 17 residues. J gave up 2 bases and V 4 bases, and 12 bases lay outside the gene matches. The germline V gene encodes CDR1 SGHNT and CDR2 YYREEE (reference sequence). CDR3 sequence: CASSPWGARGAYNEQFF. For the CDR3, the DNA is TGTGCCAGCAGCCCCTGGGGAGCTCGGGGGGCCTACAATGAGCAGTTCTTC.

The chain is built from TRBV6-2 or TRBV6-3 and TRBJ2-5; D perhaps matches TRBD2 (6 bases). Germline V gene sequence: CDR1 MNHEY, CDR2 SVGEGT. Trimming removed 5 bases from V and 4 bases from J, with 17 bases in between. The CDR3 contains 15 residues. This CDR3 is CASSEGGTQRETQYF. The CDR3 DNA reads as TGTGCCAGCAGTGAGGGCGGGACCCAGCGAGAGACCCAGTACTTC.

The chain joins TRBV9 to TRBJ1-3; no clear D. With 0 bases removed from V and 0 bases from J, the gap between germline ends came to 13 bases. The germline CDR1 and CDR2 sequences are SGDLS and YYNGEE. CDR3 size: 17 residues. The CDR3 DNA follows: TGTGCCAGCAGCGTAGAGCTGGGCAGGAACTCTGGAAACACCATATATTTT. It specifies CASSVELGRNSGNTIYF.

The rearrangement links TRBV19 to TRBJ2-3; D ambiguous. V lost 3 bases and J 1 base, leaving 8 bases between the germline ends. This CDR3 contains 14 residues. Germline V gene sequence: CDR1 LNHDA, CDR2 SQIVND (reference sequence). The CDR3 DNA reads as TGTGCCAGTAGTATCTTGTCGGGCACAGATACGCAGTATTTT. It specifies CASSILSGTDTQYF.

The chain is built from TRBV18 and TRBJ1-1; D is perhaps TRBD1 (5 bases). V was pared by 4 bases and J by 2 bases, with 14 bases between. Germline-derived CDR1 and CDR2 are KGHSH and LQKENI. The CDR3 runs to 15 residues. CDR3 sequence reads: CASSLGAGYNTEAFF. The CDR3 bases are TGTGCCAGCTCACTAGGAGCAGGGTACAACACTGAAGCTTTCTTT.

The genes are TRBV19 and TRBJ2-1, with 8 bases lining up with TRBD1. Germline CDR1 reads LNHDA; CDR2 reads SQIVND (reference sequence). The length of the CDR3 is 14 residues. J was trimmed by 8 bases and V by 5 bases; bases with no gene match: 8. The chain's CDR3 is CASSYGTGPYEQFF. The DNA for the CDR3 is TGTGCCAGTAGTTATGGGACAGGTCCCTATGAGCAGTTCTTC.

As regards this clone: A read error may produce the germline difference seen at one junction end. The chain recombines TRBV6-5 with TRBJ1-6; 10 nucleotides agree with TRBD1. Germline V gene lookup returns CDR1 MNHEY and CDR2 SVGAGI. There are 15 residues in the CDR3. The CDR3 is CASSYWTGGDSPLHF. Written as DNA, the CDR3 is TGTGCCAGCAGCTACTGGACAGGGGGTGATTCACCCCTCCACTTT.

The rearrangement uses TRBV7-2 and TRBJ2-5; TRBD2 might be the D (6 bases). This CDR3 has 14 residues. V was trimmed by 7 bases and J by 2 bases, leaving 14 bases between them. Looked up from germline, CDR1 is SGHTA and CDR2 is FQGNSA. The CDR3 loop is CASNPRAGQETQYF. CDR3 DNA sequence: TGTGCCAGCAACCCTAGGGCGGGGCAAGAGACCCAGTACTTC.